Listed below are T cell receptor beta chains from one sample, sequenced in a study of T cells after yellow fever vaccination. TCRdb passed the 5' RACE reads through MiXCR, listing each CDR3 protein once. The table has some 290,000 distinct CDR3 sequences, around a tenth seen once. This material consisted of CD4+ T cells sorted from PBMCs, taken 45 days after the yellow fever booster vaccination. All receptors derive from a man aged 18 to 29 who received the YFV17D yellow fever vaccine. Both conserved end residues are part of each CDR3. D genes are given only for firm matches. Clone size, where shown, is once, few, many, or a class for clones that have expanded.

many	TRBD1	TRBV7-2	TRBJ2-7	CASSLTGGHEQYF	TGTGCCAGCAGCTTAACAGGGGGCCACGAGCAGTACTTC
.	TRBD1	TRBV2	TRBJ2-5	CAVSLDRGLETQYF	TGTGCCGTCTCCCTGGACAGGGGCTTAGAGACCCAGTACTTC
.	TRBD2	TRBV9	TRBJ2-5	CASSFSGGGGETQYF	TGTGCCAGCAGCTTTAGCGGGGGGGGAGGAGAGACCCAGTACTTC
few	.	TRBV10-3	TRBJ1-2	CAISRGLPSNYGYTF	TGTGCCATCAGTAGGGGTCTCCCATCTAACTATGGCTACACCTTC
.	.	TRBV6-1	TRBJ2-6	CASIGRYSGANVLTF	TGTGCCAGCATAGGCAGGTACTCTGGGGCCAACGTCCTGACTTTC
many	TRBD2	TRBV7-6	TRBJ2-5	CASSPSRLAGARETQYF	TGTGCCAGCAGTCCCAGCAGACTAGCGGGGGCCCGGGAGACCCAGTACTTC
.	.	TRBV7-2	TRBJ1-6	CASSLAGGNNSPLHF	TGTGCCAGCAGCTTAGCAGGGGGAAATAATTCACCCCTCCACTTT
once	.	TRBV5-1	TRBJ1-2	CASSLGDPYGYTF	TGCGCCAGCAGCTTGGGGGACCCCTATGGCTACACCTTC
once	TRBD2	TRBV7-1	TRBJ2-3	CASSSLGTTTDTQYF	TGTGCCAGCAGCTCGCTCGGGACTACCACAGATACGCAGTATTTT
.	TRBD2	TRBV2	TRBJ2-5	CASMTSGGTDF	TGTGCCAGCATGACTAGCGGGGGGACGGACTTC
.	TRBD1	TRBV12-5	TRBJ1-1	CASGLTGGTEAFF	TGTGCTAGTGGCCTCACAGGGGGTACTGAAGCTTTCTTT
few	.	TRBV29-1	TRBJ1-2	CSTRRGYYGYTF	TGCAGCACTCGAAGGGGTTACTATGGCTACACCTTC
few	.	TRBV29-1	TRBJ2-7	CSVEIPEGSYEQYF	TGCAGCGTTGAAATTCCGGAGGGTTCCTACGAGCAGTACTTC
.	.	TRBV11-2	TRBJ1-1	CASSFAGSNTEAFF	TGTGCCAGCAGCTTCGCAGGGAGTAATACTGAAGCTTTCTTT
few	.	TRBV7-3	TRBJ1-1	CASSSRRDTEAFF	TGTGCCAGCAGCTCCCGCCGGGACACTGAAGCTTTCTTT
.	.	TRBV19	TRBJ2-3	CASSIQVTDTQYF	TGTGCCAGTAGTATACAAGTCACAGATACGCAGTATTTT
few	.	TRBV29-1	TRBJ1-1	CSVEDLLYGTEAFF	TGCAGCGTTGAAGATCTCTTGTATGGCACTGAAGCTTTCTTT
.	TRBD2	TRBV5-1	TRBJ2-5	CASSAGGGEETQYF	TGCGCCAGCAGCGCAGGTGGGGGGGAAGAGACCCAGTACTTC
.	TRBD1	TRBV4-1	TRBJ1-1	CASSQVLTTGARNTEAFF	TGCGCCAGCAGCCAAGTCCTAACCACAGGGGCCCGGAACACTGAAGCTTTCTTT
few	.	TRBV6-6	TRBJ1-2	CASSRDVGYGYTF	TGTGCCAGCAGTCGGGACGTCGGCTATGGCTACACCTTC
many	.	TRBV3-1	TRBJ2-3	CASSQGGADTQYF	TGTGCCAGCAGCCAAGGGGGCGCAGATACGCAGTATTTT
few	TRBD2	TRBV7-3	TRBJ2-1	CASSLTSGGYGEQFF	TGTGCCAGCAGCTTAACTAGCGGGGGTTATGGTGAGCAGTTCTTC
many	.	TRBV5-1	TRBJ1-1	CASRAGHQNTEAFF	TGCGCCAGCAGGGCGGGACACCAGAACACTGAAGCTTTCTTT
few	.	TRBV6-2/TRBV6-3	TRBJ2-1	CASSFRDNEQFF	TGTGCCAGCAGTTTCAGGGATAATGAGCAGTTCTTC
many	.	TRBV6-2/TRBV6-3	TRBJ2-1	CASSHPLGTSAYNEQFF	TGTGCCAGCAGTCACCCCCTGGGGACATCGGCCTACAATGAGCAGTTCTTC
.	.	TRBV7-8	TRBJ1-6	CASSLERPLEYSPLHF	TGTGCCAGCAGCTTAGAAAGGCCTCTCGAATATTCACCCCTCCACTTT
.	.	TRBV29-1	TRBJ1-2	CSVAEDYGYTF	TGCAGCGTTGCAGAAGACTATGGCTACACCTTC
few	.	TRBV2	TRBJ1-6	CASSPRSRTYSYNSPLHF	TGTGCCAGCAGCCCCCGGTCGAGGACCTACTCCTATAATTCACCCCTCCACTTT
few	.	TRBV7-8	TRBJ2-5	CASRAGRRGQETQYF	TGTGCCAGCAGAGCGGGGAGAAGGGGGCAAGAGACCCAGTACTTC
few	.	TRBV5-6	TRBJ1-3	CASSITSGNTIYF	TGTGCCAGCAGCATCACCTCTGGAAACACCATATATTTT
few	TRBD1	TRBV12-3/TRBV12-4	TRBJ2-2	CASSLSQGAGTGELFF	TGTGCCAGCAGCCTCTCCCAGGGGGCGGGCACCGGGGAGCTGTTTTTT
.	.	TRBV4-2	TRBJ1-2	CASSPVGEVYGYTF	TGTGCCAGCAGCCCCGTCGGGGAGGTCTATGGCTACACCTTC
few	.	TRBV10-2	TRBJ1-2	CASRDGRSQGYTF	TGCGCCAGCAGAGACGGGAGAAGTCAAGGCTACACCTTC
many	.	TRBV7-3	TRBJ2-3	CASSLRVADEKENADTQYF	TGTGCCAGCAGCTTACGTGTCGCTGACGAGAAGGAAAACGCAGATACGCAGTATTTT
.	TRBD1	TRBV7-9	TRBJ2-3	CASSIRTGATDTQYF	TGTGCCAGCAGCATCAGGACAGGGGCCACAGATACGCAGTATTTT
few	TRBD1	TRBV12-3/TRBV12-4	TRBJ2-3	CASRPRDRLTDTQYF	TGTGCCAGCAGGCCTCGGGACAGGTTGACAGATACGCAGTATTTT
.	TRBD2	TRBV5-1	TRBJ2-1	CASSLMRSGGSYNEQFF	TGCGCCAGCAGCTTGATGCGTAGCGGGGGCTCCTACAATGAGCAGTTCTTC